This paragraph covers one TCR beta chain sequence. No antigen is known for it. No per-base quality is available; no much larger clone lies one base away. This entry comes from a study of blood T cell repertoires in COVID-19 (dated by TCRdb to 2018 to 2020). About the study as a whole: Samples covering the acute and convalescent phases of COVID-19 were provided by collaborators in the United States, Italy and Spain. The prospective study material was composed of cDNA or gDNA derived from T cells, B-cell-depleted T cells, or PBMCs. Subjects who had been exposed to COVID-19, were actively infected with it, or had recovered from it provided the deeply sampled blood TCRbeta repertoires that made up the dataset. The repertoires were released in a freely available public database meant as a resource for research on the immune response to SARS-CoV-2. The samples were drawn from the first 160 participants of the ongoing ImmuneRACE study and from some 1,300 subjects provided by 6 global collaborators. A de-identified subject ID, COVID-19 status, age in years and sex were almost always included in the sample metadata. HLA class I and class II types, where available, came from metadata supplied by the sample provider rather than from assay-based typing. Paper-wide results and their limitations: Clinical and demographic metadata were provided uncurated, with the amount varying by source and participant.

From the cysteine up to the phenylalanine, the CDR3 has a length of 18 residues. Of all the DNA, just the CDR3 is kept, 54 bases in frame from base 1. CDR1 and CDR2 (LNHDA, SQIVND) derive from the germline V gene (reference sequence). V is clipped by 5 bases and J by 0 bases, and the sequence between their germline boundaries is 17 bases long. Whole blood was collected in K2EDTA tubes by collaborating institutions according to the institutions' own protocols. For TCRbeta analysis, collaborator samples were shipped as frozen whole blood, as isolated PBMCs, or as DNA extracted from either sample type. The immunoSEQ Assay, a bias-controlled multiplex PCR, was used to amplify TCRbeta CDR3 regions from genomic DNA. The paper's processing steps were these. The number of nucleated cells in each sample was estimated by amplification of reference gene primers within the assay. Sequence reads were collapsed and filtered to measure the absolute abundance of every unique TCRbeta CDR3 rearrangement. For each sample, productive Simpson clonality was calculated as the square root of Simpson's diversity index over productive rearrangements. TCRdb's version of the immuneACCESS table is confined to in-frame rearrangements and falls short of the full clone set. An unresolved V gene accounts for under half of the shortfall where checked; the remainder is of unknown origin. The V and J calls and clone size come from that table; D and trimming were worked out from the DNA. Here the sample has about 74,000 clones; 84% occur a single time. 36% of the sample goes to the ten largest clones.

This chain is built from TRBV19 and TRBJ2-6; a tentative D match to TRBD1 spans 6 bases. The receptor was derived from an older man with acute or convalescent COVID-19. Sequenced material: peripheral blood. The DNA sequence follows: TGTGCCAGTAGTGACGGACAGAGATTGGCCTCTGGGGCCAACGTCCTGACTTTC. This translates into CASSDGQRLASGANVLTF.